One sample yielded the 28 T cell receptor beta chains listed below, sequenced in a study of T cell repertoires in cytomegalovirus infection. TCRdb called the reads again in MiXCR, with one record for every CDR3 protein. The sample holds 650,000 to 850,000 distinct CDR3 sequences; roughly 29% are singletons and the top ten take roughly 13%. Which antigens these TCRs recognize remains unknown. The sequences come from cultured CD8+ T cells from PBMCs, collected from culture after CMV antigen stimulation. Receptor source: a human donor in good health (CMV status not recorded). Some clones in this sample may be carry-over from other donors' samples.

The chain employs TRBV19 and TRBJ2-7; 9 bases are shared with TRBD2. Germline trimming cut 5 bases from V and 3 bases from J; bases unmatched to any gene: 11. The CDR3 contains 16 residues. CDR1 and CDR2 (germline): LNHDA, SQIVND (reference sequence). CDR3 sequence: CASSQRLADLHYEQYF. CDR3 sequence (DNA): TGTGCCAGTAGTCAAAGACTAGCGGACCTGCACTACGAGCAGTACTTC.

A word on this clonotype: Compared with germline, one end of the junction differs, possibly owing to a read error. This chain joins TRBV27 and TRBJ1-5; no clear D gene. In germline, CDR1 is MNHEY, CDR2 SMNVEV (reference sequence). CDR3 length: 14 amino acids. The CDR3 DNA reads TGTGCCAGAAGTTCGCAGGCCCCTAATCAGCCCCAGCATTTT. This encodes CARSSQAPNQPQHF.

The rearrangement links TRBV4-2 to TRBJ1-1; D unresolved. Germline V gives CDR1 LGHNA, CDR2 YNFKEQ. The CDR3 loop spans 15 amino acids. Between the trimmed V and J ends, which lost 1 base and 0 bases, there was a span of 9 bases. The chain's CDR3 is CASSQVASLNTEAFF. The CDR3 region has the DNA TGTGCCAGCAGCCAAGTCGCAAGCTTGAACACTGAAGCTTTCTTT.

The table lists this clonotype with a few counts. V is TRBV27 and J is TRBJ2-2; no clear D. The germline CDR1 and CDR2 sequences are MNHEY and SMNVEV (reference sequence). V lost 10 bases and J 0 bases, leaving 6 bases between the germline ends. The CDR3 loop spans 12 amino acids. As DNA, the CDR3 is TGTGCCATCTTAGCGAACACCGGGGAGCTGTTTTTT. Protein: CAILANTGELFF.

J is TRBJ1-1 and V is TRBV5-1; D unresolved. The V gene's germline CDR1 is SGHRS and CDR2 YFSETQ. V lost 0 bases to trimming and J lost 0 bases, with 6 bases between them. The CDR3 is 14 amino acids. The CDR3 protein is CASSLAMVNTEAFF. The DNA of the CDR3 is TGCGCCAGCAGCTTGGCGATGGTGAACACTGAAGCTTTCTTT.

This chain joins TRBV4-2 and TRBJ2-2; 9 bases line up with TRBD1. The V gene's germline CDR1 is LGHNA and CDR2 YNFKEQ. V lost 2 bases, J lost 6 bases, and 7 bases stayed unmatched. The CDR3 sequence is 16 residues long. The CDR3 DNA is TGTGCCAGCAGCCAACTGGGACAGGGTGGGGCCGGGGAGCTGTTTTTT. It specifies CASSQLGQGGAGELFF.

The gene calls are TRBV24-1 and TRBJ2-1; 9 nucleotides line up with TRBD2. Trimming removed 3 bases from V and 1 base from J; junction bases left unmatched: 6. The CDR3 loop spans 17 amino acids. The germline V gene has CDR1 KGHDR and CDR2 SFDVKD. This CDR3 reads CATSDPGTSLSYNEQFF. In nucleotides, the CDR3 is TGTGCCACCAGTGATCCCGGGACTAGCCTTTCCTACAATGAGCAGTTCTTC.

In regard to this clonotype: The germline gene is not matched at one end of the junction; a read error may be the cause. For the CDR3, the DNA is TGTCCCAGTAGTATAGCTTCTGGACCCTACGAGCAGTACTTC. Protein sequence: CPSSIASGPYEQYF. The V and J genes are TRBV19 and TRBJ2-7; no definite D call. Germline-derived CDR1 and CDR2 are LNHDA and SQIVND (reference sequence). The CDR3 has 14 amino acids.

The CDR3 DNA reads as TGTGCCAGCAGTCGGACGGGGGGGCTTCGCGATGAGCAGTTCTTC. Its translation: CASSRTGGLRDEQFF. The chain recombines TRBV27 with TRBJ2-1, with 8 bases matching TRBD2. The CDR3 totals 15 residues. V was clipped by 5 bases and J by 8 bases; unmatched bases: 11. Germline V gene lookup returns CDR1 MNHEY and CDR2 SMNVEV (reference sequence).

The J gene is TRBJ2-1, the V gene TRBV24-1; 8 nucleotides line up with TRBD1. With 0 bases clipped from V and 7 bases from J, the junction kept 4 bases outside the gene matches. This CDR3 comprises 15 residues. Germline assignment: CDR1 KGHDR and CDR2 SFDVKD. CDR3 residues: CATSDLLTGVNEQFF. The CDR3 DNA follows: TGTGCCACCAGTGATTTGCTGACAGGGGTGAATGAGCAGTTCTTC.

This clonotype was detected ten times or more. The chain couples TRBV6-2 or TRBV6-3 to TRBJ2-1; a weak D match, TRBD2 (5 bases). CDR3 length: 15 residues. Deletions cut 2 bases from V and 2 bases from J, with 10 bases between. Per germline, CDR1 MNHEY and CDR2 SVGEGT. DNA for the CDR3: TGTGCCAGCAGTTACGGAGGTCGGACCTACAATGAGCAGTTCTTC. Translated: CASSYGGRTYNEQFF.

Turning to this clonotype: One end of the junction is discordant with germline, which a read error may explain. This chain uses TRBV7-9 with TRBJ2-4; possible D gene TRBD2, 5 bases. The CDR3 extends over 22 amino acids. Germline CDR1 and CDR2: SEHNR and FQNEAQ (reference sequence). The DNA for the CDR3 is TGTGCCGGCAGCTTAATCGGGGTCTCGGACGATCGAACCAACTTAGCCAAAAACATTCAGTACTTC. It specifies CAGSLIGVSDDRTNLAKNIQYF.

The CDR3 bases are TGTGCCAGCAGTTACGAGGGGTATTATAGTCAGCCCCAGCATTTT. Protein sequence: CASSYEGYYSQPQHF. This chain uses TRBV6-2 or TRBV6-3 with TRBJ1-5, with D possibly being TRBD1 (5 bases). CDR1 is MNHEY and CDR2 is SVGEGT in the germline V gene. Trimming left V 2 bases short and J 6 bases short, with 14 bases between. CDR3 length: 15 residues.

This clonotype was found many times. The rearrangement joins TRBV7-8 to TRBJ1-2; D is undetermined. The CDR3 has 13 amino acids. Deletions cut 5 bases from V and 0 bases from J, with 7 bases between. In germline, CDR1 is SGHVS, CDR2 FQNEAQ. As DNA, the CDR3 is TGTGCCAGCAGCACCACTTCTAACTATGGCTACACCTTC. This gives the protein CASSTTSNYGYTF.

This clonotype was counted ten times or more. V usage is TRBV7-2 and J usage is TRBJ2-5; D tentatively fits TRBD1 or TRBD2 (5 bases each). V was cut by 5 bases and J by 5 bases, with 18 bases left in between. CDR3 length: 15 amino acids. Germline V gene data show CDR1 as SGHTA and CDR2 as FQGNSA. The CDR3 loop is CASSQGTQRLETQYF. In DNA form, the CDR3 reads TGTGCCAGCAGCCAAGGGACCCAGAGGTTGGAGACCCAGTACTTC.

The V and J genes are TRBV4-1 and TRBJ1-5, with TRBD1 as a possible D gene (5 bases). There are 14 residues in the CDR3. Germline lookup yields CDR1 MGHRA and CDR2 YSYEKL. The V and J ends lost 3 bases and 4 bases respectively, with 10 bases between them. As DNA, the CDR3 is TGCGCCAGCAGCCAGACCGACAGAAATCAGCCCCAGCATTTT. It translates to CASSQTDRNQPQHF.

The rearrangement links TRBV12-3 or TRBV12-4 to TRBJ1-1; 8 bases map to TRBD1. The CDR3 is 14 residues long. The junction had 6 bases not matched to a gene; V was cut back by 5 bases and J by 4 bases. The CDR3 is CASSPTTGGTEAFF. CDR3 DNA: TGTGCCAGCAGTCCTACCACAGGGGGCACTGAAGCTTTCTTT.

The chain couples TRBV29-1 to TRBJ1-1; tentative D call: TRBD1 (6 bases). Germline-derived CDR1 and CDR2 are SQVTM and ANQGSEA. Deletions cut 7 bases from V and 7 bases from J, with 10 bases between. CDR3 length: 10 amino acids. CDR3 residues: CSGRTDEAFF. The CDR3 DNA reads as TGCAGCGGTCGGACAGATGAAGCTTTCTTT. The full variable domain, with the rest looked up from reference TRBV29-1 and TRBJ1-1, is SAVISQKPSRDICQRGTSLTIQCQVDSQVTMMFWYRQQPGQSLTLIATANQGSEATYESGFVIDKFPISRPNLTFSTLTVSNMSPEDSSIYLCSGRTDEAFFGQGTRLTVV.

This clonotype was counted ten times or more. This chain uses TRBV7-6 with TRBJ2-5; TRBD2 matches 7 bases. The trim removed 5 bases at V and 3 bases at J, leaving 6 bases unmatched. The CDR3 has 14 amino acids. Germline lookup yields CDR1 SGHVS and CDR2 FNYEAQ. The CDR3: CASSPPLAEETQYF. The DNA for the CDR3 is TGTGCCAGCAGCCCCCCCCTAGCGGAAGAGACCCAGTACTTC.

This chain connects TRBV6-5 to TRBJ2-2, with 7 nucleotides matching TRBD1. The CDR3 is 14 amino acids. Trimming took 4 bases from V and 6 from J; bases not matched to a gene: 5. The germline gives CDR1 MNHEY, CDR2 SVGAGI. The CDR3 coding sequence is TGTGCCAGCAGTTGGGACAGTAGCTCCGGGGAGCTGTTTTTT. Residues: CASSWDSSSGELFF.

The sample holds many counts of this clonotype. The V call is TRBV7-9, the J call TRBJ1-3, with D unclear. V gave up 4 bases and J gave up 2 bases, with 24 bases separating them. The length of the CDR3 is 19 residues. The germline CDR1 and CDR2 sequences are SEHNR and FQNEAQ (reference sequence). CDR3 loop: CASSSTLLREGKTGNTIYF. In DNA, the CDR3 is TGTGCCAGCAGCTCCACACTTCTCCGTGAGGGAAAGACTGGAAACACCATATATTTT.

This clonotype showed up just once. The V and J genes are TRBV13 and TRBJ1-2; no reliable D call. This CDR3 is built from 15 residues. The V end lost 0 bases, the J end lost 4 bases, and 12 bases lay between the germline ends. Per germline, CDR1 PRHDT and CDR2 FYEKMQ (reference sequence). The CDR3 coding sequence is TGTGCCAGCAGCTTAGGCGGGTCAGGTGTCTATGGCTACACCTTC. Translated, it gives CASSLGGSGVYGYTF.

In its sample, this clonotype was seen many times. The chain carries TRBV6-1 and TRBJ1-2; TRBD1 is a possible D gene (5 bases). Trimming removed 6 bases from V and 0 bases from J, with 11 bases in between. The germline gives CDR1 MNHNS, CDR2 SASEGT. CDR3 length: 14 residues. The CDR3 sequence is CASRPGPANYGYTF. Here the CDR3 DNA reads TGTGCCAGCAGGCCAGGGCCTGCTAACTATGGCTACACCTTC.

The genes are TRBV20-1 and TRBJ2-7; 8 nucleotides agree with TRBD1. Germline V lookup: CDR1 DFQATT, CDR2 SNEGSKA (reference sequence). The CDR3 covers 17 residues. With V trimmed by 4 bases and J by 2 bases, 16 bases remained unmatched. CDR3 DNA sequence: TGCAGTGCTAAGGAACCGGCAAGGACAGGGTCAACCTACGAGCAGTACTTC. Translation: CSAKEPARTGSTYEQYF.

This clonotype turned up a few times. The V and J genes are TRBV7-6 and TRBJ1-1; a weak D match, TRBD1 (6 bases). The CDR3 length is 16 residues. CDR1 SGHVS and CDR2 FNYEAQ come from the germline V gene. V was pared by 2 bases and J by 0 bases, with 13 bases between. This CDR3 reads CASSLTGGHMNTEAFF. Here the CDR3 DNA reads TGTGCCAGCAGCTTAACGGGGGGCCACATGAACACTGAAGCTTTCTTT.

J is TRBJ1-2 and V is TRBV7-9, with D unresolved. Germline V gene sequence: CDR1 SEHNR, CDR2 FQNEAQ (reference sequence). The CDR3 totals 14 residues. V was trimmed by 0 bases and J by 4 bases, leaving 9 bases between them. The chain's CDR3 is CASSLALTAYGYTF. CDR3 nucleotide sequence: TGTGCCAGCAGCTTAGCGCTAACAGCCTATGGCTACACCTTC.

The CDR3 region has the DNA TGTGCCACACTTTTTTCCAGCAATCAGCCCCAGCATTTT. Its translation is CATLFSSNQPQHF. The rearrangement uses TRBV6-1 and TRBJ1-5; D gene uncertain. This CDR3 has 13 amino acids. V lost 10 bases, J lost 1 base, and 11 bases lay in between. The V gene's germline CDR1 is MNHNS and CDR2 SASEGT.

The CDR3 loop reads CASSPGAGANEQFF. The CDR3 bases are TGCGCCAGCAGCCCCGGAGCAGGGGCCAATGAGCAGTTCTTC. The chain uses TRBV4-1 and TRBJ2-1; a weak D match, TRBD1 (6 bases). Germline V gives CDR1 MGHRA, CDR2 YSYEKL. This CDR3 has 14 amino acids. V was pared by 4 bases and J by 6 bases, with 13 bases between.